Listed below are T cell receptor beta chains from one sample, sequenced in a study of blood T cell repertoires in COVID-19. Sequencing was performed with immunoSEQ multiplex PCR; in TCRdb, only in-frame clones are kept and a portion is missing. The data hold about 180,000 clones, with roughly 83% observed a single time. Sequenced input: peripheral blood. The receptors originated from a woman in her 40s with COVID-19, enrolled during active disease. Each CDR3 is given with its conserved first and last residue. D genes are given only for firm matches. Clone size is stated in some rows and not others, as once, few, many or a class when expanded.

j_call	d_call	clone_size	v_call	cdr3_aa	cdr3_nt
TRBJ2-4	NA	NA	TRBV28	CASSVNQGSLAKNIQYF	TGTGCCAGCAGTGTAAACCAGGGTTCACTAGCCAAAAACATTCAGTACTTC
TRBJ2-3	TRBD2	NA	TRBV5-1	CASRAGGTDTQYF	TGCGCCAGCAGGGCGGGGGGCACAGATACGCAGTATTTT
TRBJ2-3	NA	NA	TRBV14	CASSQFSGFADTQYF	TGTGCCAGCAGCCAATTCTCGGGGTTCGCAGATACGCAGTATTTT
TRBJ1-6	NA	NA	TRBV24-1	CATSDLQVRDGSPLHF	TGTGCCACCAGTGATTTGCAGGTCAGGGATGGATCACCCCTCCACTTT
TRBJ1-2	NA	once	TRBV24-1	CATSDTRGNYGYTF	TGTGCCACCAGTGATACGAGGGGGAACTATGGCTACACCTTC
TRBJ1-5	TRBD1	NA	TRBV19	CASMGQGSQPQHF	TGTGCCAGTATGGGACAGGGGAGTCAGCCCCAGCATTTT
TRBJ2-1	TRBD2	NA	TRBV3-1/TRBV3-2	CASSQTSGGFPFF	TGTGCCAGCAGCCAGACTAGCGGGGGGTTTCCGTTCTTC
TRBJ2-5	TRBD2	NA	TRBV27	CASSLSTSGGETQYF	TGTGCCAGCAGTTTATCAACTAGCGGGGGGGAGACCCAGTACTTC
TRBJ1-1	NA	few	TRBV10-1	CASARQMNTEAFF	TGCGCCAGCGCCCGACAGATGAACACTGAAGCTTTCTTT
TRBJ1-2	NA	NA	TRBV6-4	CASSGTVTPYGYTF	TGTGCCAGCAGTGGGACAGTAACTCCGTATGGCTACACCTTC
TRBJ2-4	NA	NA	TRBV27	CASNHSTPKNIQYF	TGTGCCAGCAATCACTCTACGCCCAAAAACATTCAGTACTTC
TRBJ2-1	TRBD2	few	TRBV7-2	CASSLIWGGNNEQFF	TGTGCCAGCAGCTTAATTTGGGGGGGGAACAATGAGCAGTTCTTC
TRBJ1-3	TRBD1	NA	TRBV19	CASSIDGDSSGNTIYF	TGTGCCAGTAGTATAGACGGGGACAGCTCTGGAAACACCATATATTTT
TRBJ2-3	NA	NA	TRBV11-2	CASSLLAITDTQYF	TGTGCCAGCAGCCTGCTAGCGATCACAGATACGCAGTATTTT
TRBJ1-3	TRBD1	once	TRBV29-1	CSVLQGSSGNTIYF	TGCAGCGTGTTACAGGGGTCCTCTGGAAACACCATATATTTT
TRBJ2-7	NA	NA	TRBV4-1	CASSQEVSPTYEQYF	TGCGCCAGCAGCCAAGAGGTGAGCCCCACCTACGAGCAGTACTTC
TRBJ1-2	NA	NA	TRBV19	CASSSIPYGYTF	TGTGCCAGTAGTTCCATCCCCTATGGCTACACCTTC
TRBJ2-7	TRBD1	NA	TRBV19	CASSSRDRDYEQYF	TGTGCCAGTAGTTCAAGAGACAGGGACTACGAGCAGTACTTC
TRBJ2-3	NA	once	TRBV4-1	CASSQDVQGTDTQYF	TGCGCCAGCAGCCAAGATGTCCAGGGCACAGATACGCAGTATTTT
TRBJ2-3	NA	once	TRBV6-5	CASRGYGGTQYF	TGTGCCAGCAGGGGCTACGGCGGGACGCAGTATTTT
TRBJ2-3	NA	NA	TRBV3-1/TRBV3-2	CASSLLRGSTDTQYF	TGTGCCAGCAGCCTACTTCGGGGTAGCACAGATACGCAGTATTTT
TRBJ2-7	NA	NA	TRBV4-1	CASSQAPVSYEQYF	TGCGCCAGCAGCCAAGCCCCAGTCTCCTACGAGCAGTACTTC
TRBJ2-5	NA	NA	TRBV7-7	CASSLEGPPGETQYF	TGTGCCAGCAGCTTAGAGGGGCCCCCTGGGGAGACCCAGTACTTC
TRBJ2-2	NA	NA	TRBV28	CASEETTGELFF	TGTGCCAGCGAGGAAACGACCGGGGAGCTGTTTTTT
TRBJ1-5	TRBD1	NA	TRBV5-6	CASSLAGQGVYQPQHF	TGTGCCAGCAGCTTGGCCGGACAGGGGGTTTATCAGCCCCAGCATTTT
TRBJ1-2	NA	NA	TRBV21-1	CASSPRSLDYGYTF	TGTGCCAGCAGCCCTCGGAGTCTGGACTATGGCTACACCTTC
TRBJ2-1	TRBD2	NA	TRBV18	CASSRQREGNEQFF	TGTGCCAGCTCACGACAGCGGGAGGGCAATGAGCAGTTCTTC
TRBJ1-1	TRBD1	NA	TRBV5-1	CASSGGQGFTEAFF	TGCGCCAGCAGCGGGGGACAGGGCTTCACTGAAGCTTTCTTT
TRBJ1-5	NA	NA	TRBV2	CASSAGGSGGQPQHF	TGTGCCAGCAGTGCTGGCGGGAGTGGGGGCCAGCCCCAGCATTTT
TRBJ1-2	NA	NA	TRBV28	CATETDGYTF	TGTGCCACCGAGACAGATGGCTACACCTTC
TRBJ2-3	TRBD1	NA	TRBV7-6	CASSRKGQGAGDTQYF	TGTGCCAGCAGCAGAAAAGGACAGGGGGCAGGCGATACGCAGTATTTT
TRBJ1-6	NA	NA	TRBV19	CASSIGRDSRNSPLHF	TGTGCCAGTAGTATCGGTCGGGACTCCCGGAATTCACCCCTCCACTTT
TRBJ2-5	TRBD2	medium-sized	TRBV6-1	CASSEGGDYQTQYF	TGTGCCAGCAGTGAGGGTGGGGACTACCAGACCCAGTACTTC
TRBJ1-2	NA	few	TRBV25-1	CASSVQGLGGYTF	TGTGCCAGCAGTGTGCAGGGTTTGGGAGGCTACACCTTC
TRBJ1-6	NA	few	TRBV18	CASSPPSDSPLHF	TGTGCCAGCTCACCACCATCGGATTCACCCCTCCACTTT
TRBJ1-6	TRBD1	few	TRBV2	CASRGQGNSPLHF	TGTGCCAGCAGGGGACAGGGGAATTCACCCCTCCACTTT
TRBJ2-5	NA	NA	TRBV7-7	CASSLGGSGQETQYF	TGTGCTAGCAGCTTGGGTGGGAGTGGGCAAGAGACCCAGTACTTC
TRBJ2-1	TRBD2	NA	TRBV18	CASSPFLAGATSYNEQFF	TGTGCCAGCTCACCCTTCCTAGCGGGAGCGACCTCCTACAATGAGCAGTTCTTC
TRBJ1-5	NA	NA	TRBV5-1	CASSLAQQPQHF	TGCGCCAGCAGCTTGGCCCAGCAGCCCCAGCATTTT
TRBJ1-5	NA	NA	TRBV6-5	CASSYLGSAQHF	TGTGCCAGCAGTTACTTAGGGAGCGCCCAGCATTTT
TRBJ2-2	NA	NA	TRBV5-1	CASSRQGQDTGELFF	TGCGCCAGCAGCCGACAAGGACAAGACACCGGGGAGCTGTTTTTT
TRBJ1-2	NA	NA	TRBV7-9	CASSPTARQFYGYTF	TGTGCCAGCAGCCCGACAGCAAGACAGTTCTATGGCTACACCTTC
TRBJ2-7	NA	NA	TRBV6-6	CASSYSDRYEQYF	TGTGCCAGCAGTTACTCGGACAGATACGAGCAGTACTTC
TRBJ1-1	TRBD1	NA	TRBV10-2	CASRDRVTSTEAFF	TGCGCCAGTCGGGACAGGGTGACGAGCACTGAAGCTTTCTTT
TRBJ1-2	NA	NA	TRBV4-1	CASSPTTGPYGYTF	TGCGCCAGCAGCCCAACCACAGGCCCCTATGGCTACACCTTC
TRBJ1-4	NA	NA	TRBV6-5	CASRVTANEKLFF	TGTGCCAGCAGGGTGACAGCTAATGAAAAACTGTTTTTT
TRBJ2-2	TRBD2	NA	TRBV14	CASSRTSGRGTGELFF	TGTGCCAGCAGCCGCACTAGCGGGAGAGGTACCGGGGAGCTGTTTTTT
TRBJ2-3	NA	NA	TRBV13	CASSQKADTQYF	TGTGCCAGCAGCCAAAAAGCGGATACGCAGTATTTT
TRBJ1-2	NA	NA	TRBV19	CASTIGGLGYTF	TGTGCCAGTACCATCGGGGGGCTCGGCTACACCTTC
TRBJ2-5	NA	NA	TRBV11-2	CASRLAPTQETQYF	TGTGCCAGCAGACTAGCTCCTACGCAAGAGACCCAGTACTTC
TRBJ2-7	TRBD1	NA	TRBV6-5	CASSWTGTSRGNEQYF	TGTGCCAGCAGTTGGACAGGGACCTCTCGTGGGAACGAGCAGTACTTC
TRBJ2-1	NA	NA	TRBV7-9	CASFSTAAPYNEQFF	TGTGCCAGCTTCTCGACCGCGGCCCCCTACAATGAGCAGTTCTTC